A single sample is the source of the 27 T cell receptor beta chains below, sequenced in a study of shared clonotypes between healthy human individuals. The repertoire was sequenced with immunoSEQ multiplex PCR; TCRdb's copy has only in-frame clones and lacks some. The table lists roughly 110,000 clones, around 66% of them singletons. The sequenced sample consisted of memory CD8+ T cells sorted from blood. Subset of the sample: CD45RO+ cells pooled with CCR7-negative TemRA cells. The receptors shown here come from a woman in her twenties or thirties in good health.

The chain joins TRBV9 to TRBJ2-7; the D is unclear. The CDR3 has 15 residues. The germline CDR1 and CDR2 sequences are SGDLS and YYNGEE. V was pared by 2 bases and J by 2 bases, with 14 bases between. Here the CDR3 DNA reads TGTGCCAGCAGCGTTTCATCGGGCAGAACCTACGAGCAGTACTTC. Amino acids: CASSVSSGRTYEQYF.

This clone appeared a few times. The chain joins TRBV19 to TRBJ1-2; D is possibly TRBD1 (6 bases). V was clipped by 7 bases and J by 5 bases, with 14 bases between them. The germline gives CDR1 LNHDA, CDR2 SQIVND (reference sequence). This CDR3 comprises 13 residues. The CDR3 DNA is TGTGCCAGTAAGGCGACAGGAGTATATGGCTACACCTTC. Protein: CASKATGVYGYTF.

V and J are TRBV28 and TRBJ2-7; 7 bases line up with TRBD2. The CDR3 consists of 14 residues. Germline V CDR1 and CDR2: MDHEN, SYDVKM. The ends lost 10 bases at V and 4 bases at J; junction bases unmatched: 13. The CDR3 region has the DNA TGTGCCACCACGGACTGGACTAGTTCGTACGAGCAGTACTTC. Amino acids: CATTDWTSSYEQYF.

V and J are TRBV2 and TRBJ2-3, with TRBD2 as a possible D gene (5 bases). V was pared by 7 bases and J by 4 bases, with 9 bases between. Germline assignment: CDR1 SNHLY and CDR2 FYNNEI. This CDR3 region has 12 residues. CDR3 in DNA: TGTGCCAGCACGGCGGGCTCAGATACGCAGTATTTT. Protein product: CASTAGSDTQYF.

The CDR3 coding sequence is TGTGCCAGCAGTTACGGACACGCGGGCGCCTACGAGCAGTACTTC. It codes for CASSYGHAGAYEQYF. The J gene is TRBJ2-7, the V gene TRBV2, with D possibly called TRBD1 or TRBD2 (5 bases each). The V end was cut by 5 bases, the J end by 2 bases, with 16 bases between. Germline values: CDR1 SNHLY, CDR2 FYNNEI. The CDR3 is 15 amino acids.

The J gene is TRBJ2-7, the V gene TRBV27, with D tentatively TRBD1 (6 bases). V shed 6 bases and J shed 0 bases, with 9 bases lying between them. CDR3 length: 13 amino acids. Germline-derived CDR1 and CDR2 are MNHEY and SMNVEV (reference sequence). The CDR3 sequence: CASSPGASYEQYF. Written as DNA, the CDR3 is TGTGCCAGCAGCCCAGGGGCCTCCTACGAGCAGTACTTC.

The rearrangement uses TRBV28 and TRBJ2-7; 8 nucleotides match TRBD1. This CDR3 has 14 residues. V shed 8 bases and J 0 bases; nucleotides not matched to a gene: 6. Germline V gene sequence: CDR1 MDHEN, CDR2 SYDVKM. In DNA form, the CDR3 reads TGTGCCAGCCAAGACAGGGGTCGCTCCTACGAGCAGTACTTC. Amino acid sequence: CASQDRGRSYEQYF.

The chain recombines TRBV27 with TRBJ2-2; tentatively, D is TRBD2 (6 bases). V was pared by 6 bases and J by 6 bases, with 20 bases between. The CDR3 is 16 amino acids. From germline, CDR1 is MNHEY and CDR2 SMNVEV (reference sequence). This chain's CDR3 is CASSPRGVEGAGELFF. The CDR3 coding sequence is TGTGCCAGCAGCCCCCGGGGTGTGGAGGGTGCCGGGGAGCTGTTTTTT.

The chain combines TRBV9 with TRBJ2-7; possibly TRBD2 for D (6 bases). With 4 bases removed from V and 2 bases from J, the gap between germline ends came to 13 bases. CDR1 is SGDLS, CDR2 YYNGEE, per germline. This CDR3 has 14 amino acids. CDR3 bases: TGTGCCAGCAGCTTCTCGGGGGAACCCTACGAGCAGTACTTC. Amino acid sequence: CASSFSGEPYEQYF.

The rearrangement links TRBV10-3 to TRBJ2-7, with 10 bases matching TRBD2. V dropped 3 bases and J dropped 3; count of bases not matched to a gene: 5. The germline V gene has CDR1 ENHRY and CDR2 SYGVKD. CDR3 length equals 15 residues. CDR3 protein: CAISDLPSGSYEQYF. CDR3 nucleotide sequence: TGTGCCATCAGTGATCTGCCTAGCGGGAGCTACGAGCAGTACTTC.

This clone was counted many times. The chain joins TRBV28 to TRBJ2-7, with D perhaps matching TRBD1 or TRBD2 (5 bases each). Trimming left V 6 bases short and J 3 bases short, with 27 bases between. The CDR3 has 18 residues. CDR1 is MDHEN, CDR2 SYDVKM, per germline. DNA for the CDR3: TGTGCCAGCAGCCCCATAACGTATACCGGGACGATAGACTACGAGCAGTACTTC. Amino acids: CASSPITYTGTIDYEQYF.

J is TRBJ2-1 and V is TRBV27, with TRBD2 as a possible D gene (7 bases). The CDR3 consists of 14 residues. The germline V gene encodes CDR1 MNHEY and CDR2 SMNVEV (reference sequence). V was trimmed by 7 bases and J by 7 bases, leaving 17 bases between them. Here the CDR3 reads CASTRRGGRNEQFF. DNA of the CDR3: TGTGCCAGCACTAGGAGGGGGGGTCGGAATGAGCAGTTCTTC.

V is TRBV11-2 and J is TRBJ2-1; 9 bases align to TRBD2. The germline gives CDR1 SGHAT, CDR2 FQNNGV. The CDR3 is made up of 12 amino acids. V was clipped by 6 bases and J by 15 bases; unmatched bases: 9. CDR3 region: CASSPSGAFLFF. The CDR3 DNA is TGTGCCAGCAGTCCTAGCGGGGCCTTTCTGTTCTTC.

The chain carries TRBV6-5 and TRBJ2-5, with TRBD2 as a possible D gene (6 bases). The CDR3 has 14 amino acids. CDR1 is MNHEY, CDR2 SVGAGI, per germline. V was shortened by 2 bases and J by 11 bases, with 18 bases between the two germline ends. The CDR3 loop reads CASSYGGEGNEQYF. The CDR3 region has the DNA TGTGCCAGCAGTTACGGCGGGGAAGGGAATGAGCAGTACTTC.

Notes on this clone: Since a far larger clone is one base different, this is likely a read error. The same CDR3 arises from other DNA sequences in this sample as well. The CDR3 spells CASSSRLEGSYEQYF. CDR3 nucleotide sequence: TGTGCCAGTAGCTCCAGACTAGAAGGCTCCTACGAGCAGTACTTC. The V and J genes are TRBV4-2 and TRBJ2-7; the D gene is possibly TRBD2 (6 bases). The V gene lost 9 bases and the J gene lost 0 bases, with 18 bases spanning the gap. CDR1 is LGHNA, CDR2 YNFKEQ, per germline. The CDR3 length is 15 residues.

The chain uses TRBV4-1 and TRBJ2-4; perhaps D is TRBD1 or TRBD2 (5 bases each). V was shortened by 5 bases and J by 6 bases, with 20 bases between the two germline ends. There are 16 residues in the CDR3. Germline V CDR1 and CDR2: MGHRA, YSYEKL. The CDR3 nucleotides read TGCGCCAGCAGCGAAAGCTACCTCACGAGGGGAAACATTCAGTACTTC. Encoded protein: CASSESYLTRGNIQYF.

The rearrangement uses TRBV7-6 and TRBJ1-2; D might be TRBD1 (5 bases). CDR1 SGHVS and CDR2 FNYEAQ come from the germline V gene. V was clipped by 1 base and J by 6 bases, with 18 bases between them. The CDR3 has 16 amino acids. CDR3 coding DNA: TGTGCCAGCAGCTTAGGTGTGGGGGAAACCTTTGATGGCTACACCTTC. Amino acids: CASSLGVGETFDGYTF.

This CDR3 reads CSAYLGGKLFF. The CDR3 DNA follows: TGCAGTGCTTACTTGGGAGGAAAACTGTTTTTT. The chain is built from TRBV20-1 and TRBJ1-4; D gene uncertain. The CDR3 length is 11 residues. With 5 bases removed from V and 10 bases from J, the gap between germline ends came to 11 bases. Germline assignment: CDR1 DFQATT and CDR2 SNEGSKA (reference sequence).

The CDR3 protein is CASSANYEQYF. CDR3 DNA sequence: TGTGCCAGCAGTGCAAACTACGAGCAGTACTTC. The V call is TRBV28, the J call TRBJ2-7; no clear D gene. CDR1 and CDR2 (germline): MDHEN, SYDVKM. The CDR3 loop spans 11 amino acids. Trimming stripped 5 bases from V and 3 bases from J, with 5 bases between. The variable domain in full, completed from reference TRBV28 and TRBJ2-7, reads DVKVTQSSRYLVKRTGEKVFLECVQDMDHENMFWYRQDPGLGLRLIYFSYDVKMKEKGDIPEGYSVSREKKERFSLILESASTNQTSMYLCASSANYEQYFGPGTRLTVT.

V and J are TRBV6-5 and TRBJ1-4, with TRBD1 as a possible D gene (6 bases). This CDR3 comprises 14 residues. Germline CDR1 reads MNHEY; CDR2 reads SVGAGI. The germline V and J ends were trimmed by 5 bases and 7 bases, with 14 bases remaining between them. The CDR3 protein is CASSPSVRGEKLFF. The CDR3 DNA reads TGTGCCAGCAGTCCATCCGTCAGGGGTGAAAAACTGTTTTTT.

The chain carries TRBV7-9 and TRBJ1-5; D is possibly TRBD1 (6 bases). This CDR3 spans 15 amino acids. CDR1 SEHNR and CDR2 FQNEAQ come from the germline V gene (reference sequence). The V end was cut by 4 bases, the J end by 2 bases, with 12 bases between. CDR3 sequence: CASSYGGAGNQPQHF. CDR3 DNA sequence: TGTGCCAGCAGCTATGGGGGGGCGGGCAATCAGCCCCAGCATTTT.

This chain's CDR3 is CSVSPQGDTQYF. The DNA for the CDR3 is TGCAGCGTTTCGCCCCAGGGGGATACGCAGTATTTT. The chain links TRBV29-1 to TRBJ2-3; a weak D match, TRBD1 (6 bases). V dropped 5 bases and J dropped 6 bases, with 12 bases sitting between them. This CDR3 comprises 12 residues. Per germline, CDR1 SQVTM and CDR2 ANQGSEA.

To note about this clone: This clone may be a read error of a much larger clone one base away. The rearrangement links TRBV11-2 to TRBJ2-1, with D uncertain. CDR3 size: 10 residues. With 3 bases removed from V and 9 bases from J, the gap between germline ends came to 3 bases. Germline CDR1 and CDR2: SGHAT and FQNNGV. CDR3 nucleotide sequence: TGTGCCAGCAGCTTGCGTGAGCAGTTCTTC. It translates to CASSLREQFF.

Written as DNA, the CDR3 is TGCGCCAGCGGGGGAGATTACGAGCAGTACTTC. The encoded protein is CASGGDYEQYF. This chain connects TRBV10-2 to TRBJ2-7; D tentatively reads TRBD1 or TRBD2 (5 bases each). The CDR3 contains 11 residues. CDR1 is WSHSY and CDR2 is SAAADI in the germline V gene. Trimming cost V 8 bases and J 4 bases, with 9 bases left between them.

This chain joins TRBV6-6 and TRBJ1-5; 10 positions match TRBD1. Germline V gives CDR1 MNHNY, CDR2 SVGAGI (reference sequence). This CDR3 region has 14 residues. Trimming took 4 bases from V and 7 from J; bases not matched to a gene: 4. CDR3 bases: TGTGCCAGCAGTTCCGGGACAGGGGAACAGCCCCAGCATTTT. Its protein product is CASSSGTGEQPQHF.

The V call is TRBV6-4, the J call TRBJ2-7, with 8 bases aligning to TRBD1. V was pared by 9 bases and J by 4 bases, with 2 bases of the junction left unmatched. Germline V gene sequence: CDR1 MRHNA, CDR2 SNTAGT. This CDR3 has 11 amino acids. The CDR3 reads CARGQEYEQYF. In DNA form, the CDR3 reads TGTGCCAGGGGACAGGAGTACGAGCAGTACTTC.

Comments on this clone: Given a far larger clone just one base away, this is likely a sequencing read error. The DNA for the CDR3 is TGTGCCAGCAGTACTGAGACAGGGAAGAACACTGAAGCTTTCTTT. This sequence encodes CASSTETGKNTEAFF. V and J are TRBV6-6 and TRBJ1-1; TRBD1 agrees at 7 bases. CDR1 and CDR2 from the germline V gene are MNHNY and SVGAGI (reference sequence). This CDR3 region has 15 residues. V dropped 5 bases and J dropped 1; count of bases not matched to a gene: 7.